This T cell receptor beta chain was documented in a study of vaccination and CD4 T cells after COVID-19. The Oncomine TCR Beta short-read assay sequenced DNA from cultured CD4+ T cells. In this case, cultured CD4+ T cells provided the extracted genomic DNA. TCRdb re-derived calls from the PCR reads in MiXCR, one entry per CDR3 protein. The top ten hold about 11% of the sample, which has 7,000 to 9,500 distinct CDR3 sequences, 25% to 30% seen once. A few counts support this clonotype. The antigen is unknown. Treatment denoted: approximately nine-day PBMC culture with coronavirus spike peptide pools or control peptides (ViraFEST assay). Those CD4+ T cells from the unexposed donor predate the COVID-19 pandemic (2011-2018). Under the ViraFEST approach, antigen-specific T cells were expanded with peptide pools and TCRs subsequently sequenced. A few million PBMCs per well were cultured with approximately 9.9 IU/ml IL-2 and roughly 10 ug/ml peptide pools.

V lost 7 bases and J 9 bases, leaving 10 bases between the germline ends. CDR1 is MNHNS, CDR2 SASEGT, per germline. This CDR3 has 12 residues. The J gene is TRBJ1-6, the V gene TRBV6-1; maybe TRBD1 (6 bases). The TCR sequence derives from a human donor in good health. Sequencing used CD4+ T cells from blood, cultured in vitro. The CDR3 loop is CASNTQGSPLHF. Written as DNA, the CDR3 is TGTGCCAGCAATACACAGGGTTCACCCCTCCACTTT.